The clone carrying this TCR beta chain was detected many times. It was with unique molecular identifiers that the TCRbeta library was prepared. TCRdb processed the PCR reads anew with MiXCR; each CDR3 protein has one entry. The table records about 610,000 distinct CDR3 sequences, over 9.5% of them present only once. This sample was included in a study of T-cell reconstitution after alpha-beta-depleted transplantation in children. V was trimmed by 7 bases and J by 6 bases, leaving 10 bases between them. Germline CDR1 and CDR2: MNHNS and SASEGT. This CDR3 has 11 amino acids. The rearrangement joins TRBV6-1 to TRBJ2-7, with D perhaps being TRBD1 or TRBD2 (5 bases each). The TCR comes from a human donor who donated a stem cell graft to a child with acute myeloid leukemia. Sequenced here: PBMCs from the stem cell graft donor, sampled from the stem cell graft. The CDR3 sequence: CASNPGTEQYF. CDR3 nucleotides: TGTGCCAGCAATCCGGGGACCGAGCAGTACTTC.